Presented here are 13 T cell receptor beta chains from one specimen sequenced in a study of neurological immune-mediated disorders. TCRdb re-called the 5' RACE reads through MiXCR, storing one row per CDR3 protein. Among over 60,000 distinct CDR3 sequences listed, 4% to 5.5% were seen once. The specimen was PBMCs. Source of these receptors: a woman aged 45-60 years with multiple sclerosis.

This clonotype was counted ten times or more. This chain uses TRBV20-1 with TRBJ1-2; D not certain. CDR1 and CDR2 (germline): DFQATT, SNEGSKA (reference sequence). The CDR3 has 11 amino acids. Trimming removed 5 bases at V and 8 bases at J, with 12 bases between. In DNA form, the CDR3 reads TGCAGTGCTGGCCGTCAATTCGGCTACACCTTC. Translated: CSAGRQFGYTF.

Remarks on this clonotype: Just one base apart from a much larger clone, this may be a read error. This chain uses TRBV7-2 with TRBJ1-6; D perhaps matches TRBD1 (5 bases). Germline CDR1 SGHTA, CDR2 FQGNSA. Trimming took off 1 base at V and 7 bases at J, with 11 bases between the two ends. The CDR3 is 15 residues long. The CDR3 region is CASSLVGGKNSPLHF. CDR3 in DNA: TGTGCCAGCAGCTTAGTTGGGGGTAAGAATTCACCCCTCCACTTT.

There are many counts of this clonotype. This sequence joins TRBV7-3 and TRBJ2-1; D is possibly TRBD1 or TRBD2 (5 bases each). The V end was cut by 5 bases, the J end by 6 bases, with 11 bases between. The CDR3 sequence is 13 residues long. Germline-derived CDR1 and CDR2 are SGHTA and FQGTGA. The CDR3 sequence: CASSLGTSNEQFF. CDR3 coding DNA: TGTGCCAGCAGCCTAGGGACGTCCAATGAGCAGTTCTTC.

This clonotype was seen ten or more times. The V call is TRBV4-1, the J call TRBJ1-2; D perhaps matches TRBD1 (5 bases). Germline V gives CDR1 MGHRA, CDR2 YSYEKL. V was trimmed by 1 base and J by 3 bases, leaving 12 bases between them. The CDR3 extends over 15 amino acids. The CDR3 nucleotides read TGCGCCAGCAGCCAAGGGCAGGGTGTATACTATGGCTACACCTTC. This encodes CASSQGQGVYYGYTF.

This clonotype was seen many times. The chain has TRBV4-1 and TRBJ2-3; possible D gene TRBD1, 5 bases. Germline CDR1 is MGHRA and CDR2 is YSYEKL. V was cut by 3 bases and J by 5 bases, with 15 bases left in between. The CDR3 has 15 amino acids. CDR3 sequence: CASSQSQQEIDTQYF. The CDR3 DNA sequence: TGCGCCAGCAGCCAGAGCCAACAGGAAATAGATACGCAGTATTTT.

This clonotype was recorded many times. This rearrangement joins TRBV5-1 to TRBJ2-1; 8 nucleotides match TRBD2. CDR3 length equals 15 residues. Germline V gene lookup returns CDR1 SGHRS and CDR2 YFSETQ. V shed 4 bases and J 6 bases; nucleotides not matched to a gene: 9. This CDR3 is CASSPEGLEPNEQFF. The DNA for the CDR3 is TGCGCCAGCAGCCCGGAGGGACTAGAGCCCAATGAGCAGTTCTTC.

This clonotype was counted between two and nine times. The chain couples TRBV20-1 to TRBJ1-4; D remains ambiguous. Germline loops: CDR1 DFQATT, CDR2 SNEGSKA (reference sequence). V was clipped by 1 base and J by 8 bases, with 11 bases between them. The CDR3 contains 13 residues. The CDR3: CSARGEGREKLFF. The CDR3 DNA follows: TGCAGTGCTAGAGGAGAGGGCAGGGAAAAACTGTTTTTT.

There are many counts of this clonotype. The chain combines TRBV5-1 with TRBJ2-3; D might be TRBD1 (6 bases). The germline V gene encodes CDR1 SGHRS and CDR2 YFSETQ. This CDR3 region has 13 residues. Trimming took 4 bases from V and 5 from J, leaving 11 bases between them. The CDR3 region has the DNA TGCGCCAGCAGCCCTGGACAGCGAGATACGCAGTATTTT. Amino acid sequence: CASSPGQRDTQYF.

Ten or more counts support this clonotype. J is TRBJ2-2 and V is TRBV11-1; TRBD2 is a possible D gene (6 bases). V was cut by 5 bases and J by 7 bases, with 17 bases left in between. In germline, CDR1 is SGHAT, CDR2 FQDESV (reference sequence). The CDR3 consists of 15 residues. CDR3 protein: CASSPGWGLVGELFF. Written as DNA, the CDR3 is TGTGCCAGCAGCCCCGGGTGGGGACTGGTCGGGGAGCTGTTTTTT. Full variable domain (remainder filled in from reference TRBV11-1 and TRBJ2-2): EAEVAQSPRYKITEKSQAVAFWCDPISGHATLYWYRQILGQGPELLVQFQDESVVDDSQLPKDRFSAERLKGVDSTLKIQPAELGDSAMYLCASSPGWGLVGELFFGEGSRLTVL.

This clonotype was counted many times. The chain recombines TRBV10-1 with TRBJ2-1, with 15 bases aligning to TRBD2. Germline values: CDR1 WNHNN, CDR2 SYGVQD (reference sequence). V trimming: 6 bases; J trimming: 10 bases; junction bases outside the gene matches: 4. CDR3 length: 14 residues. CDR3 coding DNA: TGCGCCAGCAGCTCCGGGACTAGCGGGGGGGAGCAGTTCTTC. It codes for CASSSGTSGGEQFF.

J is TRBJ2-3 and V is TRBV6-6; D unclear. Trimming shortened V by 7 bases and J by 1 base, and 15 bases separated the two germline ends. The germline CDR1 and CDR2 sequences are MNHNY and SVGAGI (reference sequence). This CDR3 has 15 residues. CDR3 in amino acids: CASTGFSEGTDTQYF. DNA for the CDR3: TGTGCCAGCACTGGGTTCTCAGAAGGCACAGATACGCAGTATTTT.

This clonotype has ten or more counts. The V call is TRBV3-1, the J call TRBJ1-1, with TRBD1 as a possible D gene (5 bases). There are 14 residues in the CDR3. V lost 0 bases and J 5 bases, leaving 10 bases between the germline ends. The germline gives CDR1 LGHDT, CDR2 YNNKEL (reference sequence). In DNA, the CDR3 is TGTGCCAGCAGCCAAGAGGGGGGAGAGACTGAAGCTTTCTTT. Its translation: CASSQEGGETEAFF.

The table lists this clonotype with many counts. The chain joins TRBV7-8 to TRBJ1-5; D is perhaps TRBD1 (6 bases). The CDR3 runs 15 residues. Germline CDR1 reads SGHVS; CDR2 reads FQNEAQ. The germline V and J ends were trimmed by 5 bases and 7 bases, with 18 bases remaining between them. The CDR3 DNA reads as TGTGCCAGCAGCGCCCGCGTACAGGGCAGGCAGCCCCAGCATTTT. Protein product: CASSARVQGRQPQHF.